This T cell receptor (beta chain) was observed in a study of radiotherapy plus CTLA-4 blockade in lung cancer (dated by TCRdb to the late 2010s). Concerning the study at large: Among the enrolled patients, about 19% had an objective response, and about 31% reached disease control.

The study evaluated CTLA-4 blockade (ipilimumab) given together with focal radiation therapy in patients who had chemo-refractory metastatic non-small-cell lung cancer. The receptor library was made with the immunoSEQ multiplex PCR assay. The table comes from immuneACCESS by way of TCRdb, which keeps in-frame sequences with V and J called. Part of the clones is missing from these tables; in studies checked, under half for an unresolved V gene and the rest for unknown reasons. The sample table lists roughly 90,000 clones, roughly 80% of them with a count of one. Jointly, the top ten make up about 23% of the sample. Points the paper makes about the study in general: Increased serum interferon-beta after radiation, together with early dynamic changes in blood T cell clones, were reported to be the strongest predictors of response. After treatment with radiotherapy and ipilimumab, TCR clones that came from tumors expanded in the peripheral blood.

Comments on this clone: Its antigen is not yet known. No base quality information exists; no much larger clone differs at one position.

From the germline V gene (reference sequence), CDR1 is MNHEY and CDR2 is SMNVEV. The V end loses 3 bases and the J end loses 3 bases, and a stretch of 9 bases separates them. The CDR3 covers 13 residues, taking in both the cysteine and the phenylalanine. Only CDR3 DNA is held: 39 bases, read in frame from base 1. Material: peripheral blood, obtained from a patient treated with radiotherapy plus ipilimumab. Recombination joined TRBV27 with TRBJ2-7; a weak D assignment points to TRBD2 (6 bases agree). The receptor was isolated from a human donor with non-small cell lung cancer that progressed on radiotherapy plus ipilimumab. The bases read TGTGCCAGCAGTTTTGGACTAAACTACGAGCAGTACTTC. It translates as CASSFGLNYEQYF.